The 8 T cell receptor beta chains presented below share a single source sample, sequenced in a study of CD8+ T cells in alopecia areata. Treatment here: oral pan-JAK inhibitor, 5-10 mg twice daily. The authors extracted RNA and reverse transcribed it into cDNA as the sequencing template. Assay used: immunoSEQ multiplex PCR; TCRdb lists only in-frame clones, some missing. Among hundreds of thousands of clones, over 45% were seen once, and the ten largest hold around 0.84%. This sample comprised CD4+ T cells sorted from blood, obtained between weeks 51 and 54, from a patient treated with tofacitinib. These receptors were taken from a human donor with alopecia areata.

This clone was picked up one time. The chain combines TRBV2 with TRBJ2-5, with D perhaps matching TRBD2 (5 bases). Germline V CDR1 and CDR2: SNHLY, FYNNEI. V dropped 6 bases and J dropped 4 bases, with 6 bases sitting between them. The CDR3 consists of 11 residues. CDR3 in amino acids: CASRLGETQYF. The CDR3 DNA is TGTGCCAGCAGACTAGGAGAGACCCAGTACTTC.

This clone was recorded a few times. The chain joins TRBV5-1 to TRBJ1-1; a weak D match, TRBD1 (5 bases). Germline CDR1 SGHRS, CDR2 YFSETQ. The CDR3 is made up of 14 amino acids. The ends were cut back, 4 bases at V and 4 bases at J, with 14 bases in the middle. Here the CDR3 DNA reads TGCGCCAGCAGCGCGACAGCGAGAACCACTGAAGCTTTCTTT. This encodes CASSATARTTEAFF. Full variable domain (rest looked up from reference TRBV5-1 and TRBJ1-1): KAGVTQTPRYLIKTRGQQVTLSCSPISGHRSVSWYQQTPGQGLQFLFEYFSETQRNKGNFPGRFSGRQFSNSRSEMNVSTLELGDSALYLCASSATARTTEAFFGQGTRLTVV.

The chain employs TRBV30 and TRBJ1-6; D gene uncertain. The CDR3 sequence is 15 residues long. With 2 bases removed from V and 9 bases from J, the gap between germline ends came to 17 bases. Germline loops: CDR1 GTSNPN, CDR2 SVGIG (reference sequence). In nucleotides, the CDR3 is TGTGCCTGGAGTTCAAGCAGGCCAGATAGTTCACCCCTCCACTTT. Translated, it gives CAWSSSRPDSSPLHF.

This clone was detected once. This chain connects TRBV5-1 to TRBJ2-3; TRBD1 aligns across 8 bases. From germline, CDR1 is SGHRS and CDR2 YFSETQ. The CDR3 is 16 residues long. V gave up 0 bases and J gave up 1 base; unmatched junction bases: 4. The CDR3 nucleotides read TGCGCCAGCAGCTTGGACCTGGGACAGGGCACAGATACGCAGTATTTT. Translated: CASSLDLGQGTDTQYF. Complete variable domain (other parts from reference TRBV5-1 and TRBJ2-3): KAGVTQTPRYLIKTRGQQVTLSCSPISGHRSVSWYQQTPGQGLQFLFEYFSETQRNKGNFPGRFSGRQFSNSRSEMNVSTLELGDSALYLCASSLDLGQGTDTQYFGPGTRLTVL.

This CDR3 is CSVDRGEDTIYF. The CDR3, as DNA: TGCAGCGTAGACAGGGGCGAGGACACCATATATTTT. V gene TRBV29-1 combines with J gene TRBJ1-3; TRBD1 matches 8 bases. The CDR3 sequence is 12 residues long. The V and J ends lost 6 bases and 8 bases, in that order; junction bases with no gene match: 6. Germline assignment: CDR1 SQVTM and CDR2 ANQGSEA.

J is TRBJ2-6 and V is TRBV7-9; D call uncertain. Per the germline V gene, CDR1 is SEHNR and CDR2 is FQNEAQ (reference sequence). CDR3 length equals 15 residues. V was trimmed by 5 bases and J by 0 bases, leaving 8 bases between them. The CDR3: CASSVASSGANVLTF. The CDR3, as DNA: TGTGCCAGCAGCGTTGCCAGCTCTGGGGCCAACGTCCTGACTTTC.

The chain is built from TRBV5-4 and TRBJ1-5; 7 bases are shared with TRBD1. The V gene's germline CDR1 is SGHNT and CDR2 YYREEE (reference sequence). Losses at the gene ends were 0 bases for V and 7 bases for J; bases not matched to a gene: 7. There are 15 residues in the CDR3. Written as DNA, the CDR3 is TGTGCCAGCAGCTTGGACGGAGGGGGCCAACAGCCCCAGCATTTT. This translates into CASSLDGGGQQPQHF.

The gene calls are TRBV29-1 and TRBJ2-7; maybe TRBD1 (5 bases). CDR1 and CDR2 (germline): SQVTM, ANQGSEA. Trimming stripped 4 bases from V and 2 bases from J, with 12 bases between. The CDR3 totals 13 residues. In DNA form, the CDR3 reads TGCAGCGTTGCTAAGGGGAAAACCTACGAGCAGTACTTC. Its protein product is CSVAKGKTYEQYF.